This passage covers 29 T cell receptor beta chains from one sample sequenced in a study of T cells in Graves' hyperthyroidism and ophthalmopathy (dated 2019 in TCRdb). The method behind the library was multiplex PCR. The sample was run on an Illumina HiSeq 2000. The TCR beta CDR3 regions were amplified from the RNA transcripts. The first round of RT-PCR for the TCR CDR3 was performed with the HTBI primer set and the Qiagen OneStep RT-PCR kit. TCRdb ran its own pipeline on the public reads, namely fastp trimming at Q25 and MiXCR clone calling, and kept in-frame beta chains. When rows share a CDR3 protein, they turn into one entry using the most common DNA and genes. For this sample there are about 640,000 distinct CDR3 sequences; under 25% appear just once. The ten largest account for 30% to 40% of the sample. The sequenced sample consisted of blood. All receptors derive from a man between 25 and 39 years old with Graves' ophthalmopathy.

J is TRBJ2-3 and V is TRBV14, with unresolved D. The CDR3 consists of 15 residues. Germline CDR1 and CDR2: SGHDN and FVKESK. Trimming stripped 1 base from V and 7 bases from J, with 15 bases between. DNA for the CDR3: TGTGCCAGCAGCCAAGGGGTCGAGAGGCCTAATACGCAGTATTTT. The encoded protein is CASSQGVERPNTQYF.

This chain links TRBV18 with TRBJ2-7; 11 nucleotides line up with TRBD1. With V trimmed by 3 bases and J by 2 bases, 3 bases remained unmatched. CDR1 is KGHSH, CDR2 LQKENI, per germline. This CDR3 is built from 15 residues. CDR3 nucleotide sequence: TGTGCCAGCTCACCTTCGGACAGGGGGCCCTACGAGCAGTACTTC. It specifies CASSPSDRGPYEQYF.

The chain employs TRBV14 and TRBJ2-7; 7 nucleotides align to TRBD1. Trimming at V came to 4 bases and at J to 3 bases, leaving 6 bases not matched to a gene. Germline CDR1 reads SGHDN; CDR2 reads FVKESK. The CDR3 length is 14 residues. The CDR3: CASSLRDSLYEQYF. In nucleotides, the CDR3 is TGTGCCAGCAGCCTCCGGGACAGCCTCTACGAGCAGTACTTC.

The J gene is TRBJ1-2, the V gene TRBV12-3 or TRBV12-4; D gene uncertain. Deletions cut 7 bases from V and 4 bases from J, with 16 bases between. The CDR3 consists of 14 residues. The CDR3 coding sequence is TGTGCCAGCACCCTCGCTTCGGCTGGCTATGGCTACACCTTC. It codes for CASTLASAGYGYTF.

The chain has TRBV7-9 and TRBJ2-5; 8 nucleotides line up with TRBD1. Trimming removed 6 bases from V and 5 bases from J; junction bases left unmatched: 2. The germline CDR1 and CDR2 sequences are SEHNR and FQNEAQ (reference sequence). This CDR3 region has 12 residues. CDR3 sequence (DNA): TGTGCCAGCAGGGACAGGGTTGAGACCCAGTACTTC. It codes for CASRDRVETQYF.

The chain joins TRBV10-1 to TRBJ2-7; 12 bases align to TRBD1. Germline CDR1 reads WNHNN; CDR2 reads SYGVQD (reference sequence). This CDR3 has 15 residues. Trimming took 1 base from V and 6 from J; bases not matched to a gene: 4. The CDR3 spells CASSELGQGAGEQYF. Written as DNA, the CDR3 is TGCGCCAGCAGTGAGTTGGGACAGGGGGCAGGCGAGCAGTACTTC.

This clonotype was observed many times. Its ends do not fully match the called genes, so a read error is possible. DNA for the CDR3: TGTGCCAGCAGCTTACAGGGGGCAGGGGAAAAACTGTTTTTT. Translated: CASSLQGAGEKLFF. The rearrangement links TRBV5-1 to TRBJ1-4; 9 nucleotides line up with TRBD1. Germline V gene data show CDR1 as SGHRS and CDR2 as YFSETQ. CDR3 length: 14 amino acids.

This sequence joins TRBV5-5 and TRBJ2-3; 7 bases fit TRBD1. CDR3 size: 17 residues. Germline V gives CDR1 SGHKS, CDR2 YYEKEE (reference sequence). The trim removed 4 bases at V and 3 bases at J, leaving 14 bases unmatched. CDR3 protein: CASSLRRDRRPTDTQYF. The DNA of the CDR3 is TGTGCCAGCAGCCTCCGCCGGGACAGACGGCCGACAGATACGCAGTATTTT.

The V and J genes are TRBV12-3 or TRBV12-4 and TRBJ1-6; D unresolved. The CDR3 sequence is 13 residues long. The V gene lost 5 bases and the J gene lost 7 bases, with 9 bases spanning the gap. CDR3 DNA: TGTGCCAGCAGTCTCCATCAAAATTCACCCCTCCACTTT. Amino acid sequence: CASSLHQNSPLHF.

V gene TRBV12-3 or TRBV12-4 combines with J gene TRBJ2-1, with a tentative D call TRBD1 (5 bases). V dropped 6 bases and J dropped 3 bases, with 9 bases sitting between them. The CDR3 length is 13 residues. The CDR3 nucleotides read TGTGCCAGCAGCCAACAGGACTACAATGAGCAGTTCTTC. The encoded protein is CASSQQDYNEQFF.

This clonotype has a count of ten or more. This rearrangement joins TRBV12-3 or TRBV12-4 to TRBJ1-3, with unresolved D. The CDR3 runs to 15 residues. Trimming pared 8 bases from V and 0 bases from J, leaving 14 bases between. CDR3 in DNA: TGTGCCAGCTGCCTCGGACGGACCTCTGGAAACACCATATATTTT. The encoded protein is CASCLGRTSGNTIYF.

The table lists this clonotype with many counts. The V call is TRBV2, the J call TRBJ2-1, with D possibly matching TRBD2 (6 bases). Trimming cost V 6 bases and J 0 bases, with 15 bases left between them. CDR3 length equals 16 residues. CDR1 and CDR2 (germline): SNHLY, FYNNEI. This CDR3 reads CASSALSGFSYNEQFF. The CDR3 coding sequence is TGTGCCAGCAGCGCCCTTAGCGGATTCTCCTACAATGAGCAGTTCTTC.

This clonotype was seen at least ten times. CDR3 nucleotides: TGTGCCACCAGCGGCAACCAAGAGACCCAGTACTTC. The encoded protein is CATSGNQETQYF. The genes are TRBV24-1 and TRBJ2-5; D ambiguous. The CDR3 is 12 amino acids. V was shortened by 7 bases and J by 0 bases, with 5 bases between the two germline ends. Germline V gives CDR1 KGHDR, CDR2 SFDVKD.

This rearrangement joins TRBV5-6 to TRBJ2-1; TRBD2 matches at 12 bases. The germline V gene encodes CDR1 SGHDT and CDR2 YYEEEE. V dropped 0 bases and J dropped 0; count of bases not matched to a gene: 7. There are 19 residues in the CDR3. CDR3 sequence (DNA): TGTGCCAGCAGCTTGGGGACTAGCGGGAAAACTGACTCCTACAATGAGCAGTTCTTC. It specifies CASSLGTSGKTDSYNEQFF.

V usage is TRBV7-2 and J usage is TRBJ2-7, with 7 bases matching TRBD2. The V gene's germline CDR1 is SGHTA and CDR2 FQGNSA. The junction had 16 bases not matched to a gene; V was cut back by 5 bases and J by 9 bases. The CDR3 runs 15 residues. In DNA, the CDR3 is TGTGCCAGCAGCCCCCGGGGAGCGGGACCCCTGCGGCAGTACTTC. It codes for CASSPRGAGPLRQYF.

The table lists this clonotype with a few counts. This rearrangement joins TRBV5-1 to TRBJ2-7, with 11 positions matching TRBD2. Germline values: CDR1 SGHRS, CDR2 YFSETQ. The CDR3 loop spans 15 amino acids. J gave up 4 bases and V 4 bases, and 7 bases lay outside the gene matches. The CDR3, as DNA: TGCGCCAGCAGCAAACTAGCGGGAGAAGGGTACGAGCAGTACTTC. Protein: CASSKLAGEGYEQYF.

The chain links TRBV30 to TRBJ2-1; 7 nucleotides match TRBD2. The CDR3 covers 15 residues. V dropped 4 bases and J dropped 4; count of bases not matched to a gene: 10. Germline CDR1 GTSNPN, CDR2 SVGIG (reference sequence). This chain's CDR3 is CAWNSGTSEYNEQFF. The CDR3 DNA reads TGTGCCTGGAATAGCGGAACTAGCGAGTACAATGAGCAGTTCTTC.

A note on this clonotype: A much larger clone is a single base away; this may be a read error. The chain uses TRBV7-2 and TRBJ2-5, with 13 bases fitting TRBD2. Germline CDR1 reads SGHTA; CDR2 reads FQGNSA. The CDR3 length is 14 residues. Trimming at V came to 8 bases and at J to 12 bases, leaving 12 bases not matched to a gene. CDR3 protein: CASGSLLAGGPKYF. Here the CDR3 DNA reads TGTGCCAGCGGCTCCTTACTAGCGGGAGGGCCGAAGTACTTC.

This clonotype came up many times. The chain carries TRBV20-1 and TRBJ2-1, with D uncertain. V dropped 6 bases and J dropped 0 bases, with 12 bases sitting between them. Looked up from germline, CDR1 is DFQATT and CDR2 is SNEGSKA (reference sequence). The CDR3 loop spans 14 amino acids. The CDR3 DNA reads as TGCAGTGCCAGACTGGCCAACTCCTACAATGAGCAGTTCTTC. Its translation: CSARLANSYNEQFF.

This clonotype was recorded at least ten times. The CDR3 nucleotides read TGCAGTGCTATCCCGGACGGATCCTACAATGAGCAGTTCTTC. This sequence encodes CSAIPDGSYNEQFF. V usage is TRBV20-1 and J usage is TRBJ2-1; D not resolved. Trimming left V 4 bases short and J 1 base short, with 11 bases between. From germline, CDR1 is DFQATT and CDR2 SNEGSKA (reference sequence). The CDR3 runs 14 residues.

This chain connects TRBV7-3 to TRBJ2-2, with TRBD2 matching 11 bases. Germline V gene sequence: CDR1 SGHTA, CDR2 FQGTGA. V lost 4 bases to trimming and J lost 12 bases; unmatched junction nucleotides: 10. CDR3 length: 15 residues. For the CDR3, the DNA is TGTGCCAGCAGCTACTCCGGGACTAGCGGAGATAAGCTGTTTTTT. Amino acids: CASSYSGTSGDKLFF.

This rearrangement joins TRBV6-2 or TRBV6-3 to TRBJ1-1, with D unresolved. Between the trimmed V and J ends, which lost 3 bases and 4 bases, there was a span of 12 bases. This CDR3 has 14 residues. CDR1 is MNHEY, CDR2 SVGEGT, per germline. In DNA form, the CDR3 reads TGTGCCAGCAGTTATAATGGGTGGGGCACTGAAGCTTTCTTT. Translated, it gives CASSYNGWGTEAFF.

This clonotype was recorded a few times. Here the CDR3 reads CASRDSGSPTGELFF. The CDR3, as DNA: TGCGCCAGCAGGGATAGCGGGAGCCCCACCGGGGAGCTGTTTTTT. The chain couples TRBV10-2 to TRBJ2-2, with 9 bases lining up with TRBD2. CDR1 and CDR2 from the germline V gene are WSHSY and SAAADI. V lost 6 bases to trimming and J lost 4 bases; unmatched junction nucleotides: 6. The CDR3 covers 15 residues.

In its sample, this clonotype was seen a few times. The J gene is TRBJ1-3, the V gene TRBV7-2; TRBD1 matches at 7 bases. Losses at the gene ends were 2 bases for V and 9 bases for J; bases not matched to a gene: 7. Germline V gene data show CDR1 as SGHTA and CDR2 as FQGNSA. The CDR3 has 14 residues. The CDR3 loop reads CASSLIQGEPTIYF. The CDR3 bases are TGTGCCAGCAGCTTAATCCAGGGGGAGCCCACCATATATTTT.

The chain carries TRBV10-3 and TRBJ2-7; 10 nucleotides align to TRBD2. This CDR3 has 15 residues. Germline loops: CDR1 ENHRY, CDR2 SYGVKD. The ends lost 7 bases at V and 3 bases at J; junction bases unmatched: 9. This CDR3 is CAIKYASGSDYEQYF. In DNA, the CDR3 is TGTGCCATCAAATACGCTAGCGGGAGCGACTACGAGCAGTACTTC.

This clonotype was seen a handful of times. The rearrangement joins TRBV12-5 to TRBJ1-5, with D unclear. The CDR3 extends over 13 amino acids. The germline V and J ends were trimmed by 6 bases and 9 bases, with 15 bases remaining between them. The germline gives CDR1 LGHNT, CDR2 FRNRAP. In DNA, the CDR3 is TGTGCTAGTGGGTTGACGGAGCGTGCGCCCCAGCATTTT. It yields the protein CASGLTERAPQHF.

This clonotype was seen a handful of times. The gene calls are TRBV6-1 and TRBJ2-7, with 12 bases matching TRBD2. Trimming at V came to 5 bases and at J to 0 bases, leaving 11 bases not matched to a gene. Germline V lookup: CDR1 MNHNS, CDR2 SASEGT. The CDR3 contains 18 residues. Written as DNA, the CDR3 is TGTGCCAGCAGTCTACGGCCGGGACTAGCGGGTACCTCCTACGAGCAGTACTTC. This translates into CASSLRPGLAGTSYEQYF.

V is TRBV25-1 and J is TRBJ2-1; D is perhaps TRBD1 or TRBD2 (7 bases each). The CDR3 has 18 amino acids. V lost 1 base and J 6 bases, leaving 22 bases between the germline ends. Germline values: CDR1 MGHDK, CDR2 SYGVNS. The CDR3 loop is CASSESYRGGGAGNEQFF. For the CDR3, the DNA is TGTGCCAGCAGTGAATCCTACAGGGGAGGGGGCGCGGGCAATGAGCAGTTCTTC. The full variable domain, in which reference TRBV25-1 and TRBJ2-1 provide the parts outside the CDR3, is EADIYQTPRYLVIGTGKKITLECSQTMGHDKMYWYQQDPGMELHLIHYSYGVNSTEKGDLSSESTVSRIRTEHFPLTLESARPSHTSQYLCASSESYRGGGAGNEQFFGPGTRLTVL.

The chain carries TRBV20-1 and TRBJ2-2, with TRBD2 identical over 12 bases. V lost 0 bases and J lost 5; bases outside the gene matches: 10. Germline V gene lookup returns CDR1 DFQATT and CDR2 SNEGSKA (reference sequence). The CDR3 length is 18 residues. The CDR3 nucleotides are TGCAGTGCTAGAGATCGGGCTAGCGGGAGGGCTGGGACCGGGGAGCTGTTTTTT. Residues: CSARDRASGRAGTGELFF.